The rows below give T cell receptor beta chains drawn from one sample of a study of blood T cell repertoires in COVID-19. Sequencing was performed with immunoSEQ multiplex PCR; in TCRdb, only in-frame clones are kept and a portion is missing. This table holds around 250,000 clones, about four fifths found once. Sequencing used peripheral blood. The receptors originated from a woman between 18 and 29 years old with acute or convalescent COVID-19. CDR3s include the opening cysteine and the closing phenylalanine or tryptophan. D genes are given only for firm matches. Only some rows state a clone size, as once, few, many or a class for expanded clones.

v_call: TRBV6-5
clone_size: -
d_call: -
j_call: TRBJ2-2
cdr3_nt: TGTGCCAGCAGTTACGAAAGGGCCAGGGGTAGCGGGGAGCTGTTTTTT
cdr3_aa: CASSYERARGSGELFF

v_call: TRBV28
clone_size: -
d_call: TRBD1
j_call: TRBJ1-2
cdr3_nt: TGTGCCAGCAAAACAGGGGCCGTTGGCTACACCTTC
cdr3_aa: CASKTGAVGYTF

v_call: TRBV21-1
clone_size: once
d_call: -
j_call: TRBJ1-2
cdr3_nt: TGTGCCAGCAGCAACTCACATAGGGACAGCTATGGCTACACCTTC
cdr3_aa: CASSNSHRDSYGYTF

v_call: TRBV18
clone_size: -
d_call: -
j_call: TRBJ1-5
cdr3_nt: TGTGCCAGCTCACCAGTGGGGCAGTATCGACAGCCCCAGCATTTT
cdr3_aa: CASSPVGQYRQPQHF

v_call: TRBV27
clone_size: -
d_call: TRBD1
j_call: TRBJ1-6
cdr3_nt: TGTGCCAGCAGTCCCCTGGGGCAGGGGGTCGGAAATTCACCCCTCCACTTT
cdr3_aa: CASSPLGQGVGNSPLHF

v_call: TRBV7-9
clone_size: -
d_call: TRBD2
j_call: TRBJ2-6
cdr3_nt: TGTGCCAGCAGACCCTCTAGCGGGATAGCCTCTGGGGCCAACGTCCTGACTTTC
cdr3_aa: CASRPSSGIASGANVLTF

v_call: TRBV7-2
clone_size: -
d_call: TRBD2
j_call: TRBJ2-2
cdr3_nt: TGTGCCAGCAGCTTCGGACTAGCGGACACCGGGGAGCTGTTTTTT
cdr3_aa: CASSFGLADTGELFF

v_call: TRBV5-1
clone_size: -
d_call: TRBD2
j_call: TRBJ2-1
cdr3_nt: TGCGCCAGCAGCTTGGAAGGGACTAGCCCCTACAATGAGCAGTTCTTC
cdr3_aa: CASSLEGTSPYNEQFF

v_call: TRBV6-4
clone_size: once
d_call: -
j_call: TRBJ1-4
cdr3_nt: TGTGCCAGCAGCAGAACACCCGCAACTAATGAAAAACTGTTTTTT
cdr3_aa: CASSRTPATNEKLFF

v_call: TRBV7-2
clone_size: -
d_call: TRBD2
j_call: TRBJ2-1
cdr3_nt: TGTGCCAGCAGCTTAGACAGGTCGGGAGGGCCGTGGAATGAGCAGTTCTTC
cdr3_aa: CASSLDRSGGPWNEQFF

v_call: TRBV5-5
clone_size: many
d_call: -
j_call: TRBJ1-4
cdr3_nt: TGTGCCAGCAGCACCGGAGGGGGGGAACTGTTTTTT
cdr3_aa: CASSTGGGELFF

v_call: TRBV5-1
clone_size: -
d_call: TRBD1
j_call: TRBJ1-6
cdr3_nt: TGCGCCAGCAGCTTGAAACCAGGACAGGGGGCCGGTTCACCCCTCCACTTT
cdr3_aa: CASSLKPGQGAGSPLHF

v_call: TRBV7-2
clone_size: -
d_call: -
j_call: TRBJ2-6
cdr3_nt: TGTGCCAGCAGCTTAAATGGTATAGGGCTAGCCTCTGGGGCCAACGTCCTGACTTTC
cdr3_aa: CASSLNGIGLASGANVLTF

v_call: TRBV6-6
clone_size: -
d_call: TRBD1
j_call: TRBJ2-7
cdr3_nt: TGTGCCAGCAGAGACCCAGGGGGAACCTACTTC
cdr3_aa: CASRDPGGTYF

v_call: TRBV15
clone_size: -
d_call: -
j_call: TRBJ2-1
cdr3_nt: TGTGCCACCAGCAGAGTAAAGGGAGGCCTGAATGAGCAGTTCTTC
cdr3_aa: CATSRVKGGLNEQFF

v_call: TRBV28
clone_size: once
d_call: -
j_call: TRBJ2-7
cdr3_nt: TGTGCCAGCAGTTTCCCCTCGGACGAGCAGTACTTC
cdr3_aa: CASSFPSDEQYF

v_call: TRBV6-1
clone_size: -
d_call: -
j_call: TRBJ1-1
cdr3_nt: TGTGCCAGCAGTGAATCTAGACCTTCTGAAGCTTTCTTT
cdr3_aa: CASSESRPSEAFF

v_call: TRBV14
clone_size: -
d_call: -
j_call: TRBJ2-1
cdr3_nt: TGTGCCAGCAGCCTAGCAGGGGCCTACAATGAGCAGTTCTTC
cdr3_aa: CASSLAGAYNEQFF

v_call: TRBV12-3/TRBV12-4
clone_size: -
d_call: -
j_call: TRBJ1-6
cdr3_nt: TGTGCCAGCAGTCCTCAGGGGTATTCACCCCTCCACTTT
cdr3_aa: CASSPQGYSPLHF

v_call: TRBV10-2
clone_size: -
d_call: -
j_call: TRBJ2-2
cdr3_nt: TGCGCCAGCGGGAGACCGAACACCGGGGAGCTGTTTTTT
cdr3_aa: CASGRPNTGELFF

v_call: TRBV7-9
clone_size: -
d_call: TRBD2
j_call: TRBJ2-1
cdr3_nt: TGTGCCAGCAGCTTAGTTAGCGGGAACAATGAGCAGTTCTTC
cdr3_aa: CASSLVSGNNEQFF

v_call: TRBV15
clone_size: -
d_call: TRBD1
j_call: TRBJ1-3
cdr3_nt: TGTGCCACCAGCAGGCCAAGACAGGGAAGGACGTCCGGAAACACCATATATTTT
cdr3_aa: CATSRPRQGRTSGNTIYF

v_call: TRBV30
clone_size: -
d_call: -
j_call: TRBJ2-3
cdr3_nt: TGTGCCTGGAGTTTTGAGGGGGGGGCCACAGATACGCAGTATTTT
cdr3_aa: CAWSFEGGATDTQYF

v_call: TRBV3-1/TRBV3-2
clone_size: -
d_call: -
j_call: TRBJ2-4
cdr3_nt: TGTGCCAGCAGCCAAGTTCCAAATTCAGGCATTCAGTACTTC
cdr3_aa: CASSQVPNSGIQYF

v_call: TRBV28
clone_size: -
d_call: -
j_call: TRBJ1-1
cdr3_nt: TGTGCCAGCAGTTTCGCAACCGCGGACACTGAAGCTTTCTTT
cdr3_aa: CASSFATADTEAFF

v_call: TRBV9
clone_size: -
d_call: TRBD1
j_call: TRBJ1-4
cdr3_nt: TGTGCCAGCAGCGGACGGACAGGGGGAAGTAATGAAAAACTGTTTTTT
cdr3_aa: CASSGRTGGSNEKLFF

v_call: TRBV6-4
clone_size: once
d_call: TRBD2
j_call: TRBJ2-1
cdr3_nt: TGTGCCAGCAGTGAGACACTAGCGGGAGGGCATGAGCAGTTCTTC
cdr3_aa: CASSETLAGGHEQFF

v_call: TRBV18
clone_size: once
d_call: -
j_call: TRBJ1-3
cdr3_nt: TGTGCCAGCTCACCAGATCAGGTCAGCAACTCTGGAAACACCATATATTTT
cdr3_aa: CASSPDQVSNSGNTIYF

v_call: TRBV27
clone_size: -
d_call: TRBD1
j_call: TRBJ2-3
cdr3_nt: TGTGCCAGCAGTTTGTTTCGGGACAGAGGGGTAGATACGCAGTATTTT
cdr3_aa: CASSLFRDRGVDTQYF

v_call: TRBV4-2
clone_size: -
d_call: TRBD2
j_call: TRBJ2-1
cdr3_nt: TGTGCCAGCAGCCTACCGTGGCCTGGGCTAGCGGGAGTTCAAGTCTACAATGAGCAGTTCTTC
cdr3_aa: CASSLPWPGLAGVQVYNEQFF

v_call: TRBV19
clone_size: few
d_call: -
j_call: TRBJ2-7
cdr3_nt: TGTGCCAGTAGTAGAACTCTCCGGGGTAGCCCGAATGTGGTGTACGAGCAGTACTTC
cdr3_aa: CASSRTLRGSPNVVYEQYF

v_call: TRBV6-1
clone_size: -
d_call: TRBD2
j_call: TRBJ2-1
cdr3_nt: TGTGCCAGCAATGATTTTACCGGGACTAGGGTCAATGAGCAGTTCTTC
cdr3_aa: CASNDFTGTRVNEQFF

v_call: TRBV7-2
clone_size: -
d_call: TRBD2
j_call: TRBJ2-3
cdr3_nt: TGTGCCAGCAGCCGCGGAGGTGGGAGGGCCCCAGATACGCAGTATTTT
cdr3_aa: CASSRGGGRAPDTQYF

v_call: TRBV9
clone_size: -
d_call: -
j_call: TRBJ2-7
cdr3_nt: TGTGCCAGCTCCCGGGACTCCCTTCACGAGCAGTACTTC
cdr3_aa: CASSRDSLHEQYF

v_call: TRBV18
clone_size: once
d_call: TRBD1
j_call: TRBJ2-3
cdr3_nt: TGTGCCAGCTCACCAAGACAGGGGGCGCGGTCAGATACGCAGTATTTT
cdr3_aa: CASSPRQGARSDTQYF

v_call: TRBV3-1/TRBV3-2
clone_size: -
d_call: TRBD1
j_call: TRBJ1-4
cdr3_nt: TGTGCCAGCAGCCAGACCGACAGGGCTAATGAAAAACTGTTTTTT
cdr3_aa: CASSQTDRANEKLFF

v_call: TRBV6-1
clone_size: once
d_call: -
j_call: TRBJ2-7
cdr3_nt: TGTGCCAGCACCATCCCAGGGGCCCGCTCCTACGAGCAGTACTTC
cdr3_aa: CASTIPGARSYEQYF

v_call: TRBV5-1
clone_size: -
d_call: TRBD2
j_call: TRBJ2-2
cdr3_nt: TGCGCCAGCAGCGTGGGACTAGCGGGAGGGCCTTCCACCGGGGAGCTGTTTTTT
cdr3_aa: CASSVGLAGGPSTGELFF

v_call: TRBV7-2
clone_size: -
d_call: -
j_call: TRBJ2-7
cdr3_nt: TGTGCCAGCAGCCCCCGACTAACTTCCCGGGGGGCGGGGGAGCAGTACTTC
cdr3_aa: CASSPRLTSRGAGEQYF

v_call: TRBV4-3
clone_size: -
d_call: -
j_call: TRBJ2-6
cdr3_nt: TGCGCCAGCAGCCATATGGGCATTCCAGGGGCCAACGTCCTGACTTTC
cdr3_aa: CASSHMGIPGANVLTF

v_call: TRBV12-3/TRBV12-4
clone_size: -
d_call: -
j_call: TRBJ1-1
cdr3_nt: TGTGCCAGCAGTTTCTTTCCCTCTACCGCTTTCTTT
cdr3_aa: CASSFFPSTAFF

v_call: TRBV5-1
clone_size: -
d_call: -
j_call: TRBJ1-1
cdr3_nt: TGCGCCAGCAGCTTGGCCTCGGGGGACACTGAAGCTTTCTTT
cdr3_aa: CASSLASGDTEAFF

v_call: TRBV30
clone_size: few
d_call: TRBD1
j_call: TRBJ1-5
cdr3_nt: TGTGCCTGGAGTGGACAGGGGAATCAGCCCCAGCATTTT
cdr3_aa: CAWSGQGNQPQHF

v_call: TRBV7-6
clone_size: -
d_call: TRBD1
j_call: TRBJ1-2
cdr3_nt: TGTGCCAGCAGCTTAGCGCGGGCAGGGGGCGCATATAACTATGGCTACACCTTC
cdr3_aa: CASSLARAGGAYNYGYTF

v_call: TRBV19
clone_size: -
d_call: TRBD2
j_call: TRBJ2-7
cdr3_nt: TGTGCCAGTAGTATCCGGGAGGGGTATTACGAGCAGTACTTC
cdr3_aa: CASSIREGYYEQYF

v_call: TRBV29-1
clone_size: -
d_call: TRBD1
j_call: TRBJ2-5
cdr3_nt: TGCAGCGTCCACGGACAGGACCAAGAGACCCAGTACTTC
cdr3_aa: CSVHGQDQETQYF

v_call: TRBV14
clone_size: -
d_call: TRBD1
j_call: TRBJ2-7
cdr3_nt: TGTGCCAGCAGCCGCAGGGACAGGGGGAACGAGCAGTACTTC
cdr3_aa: CASSRRDRGNEQYF

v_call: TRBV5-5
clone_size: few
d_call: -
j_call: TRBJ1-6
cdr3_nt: TGTGCCAGCAGCTTCCGGACGACAGGAACCTATAATTCACCCCTCCACTTT
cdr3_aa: CASSFRTTGTYNSPLHF

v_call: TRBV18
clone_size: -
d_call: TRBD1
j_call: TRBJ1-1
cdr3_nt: TGTGCCAGCTCAACGGGACAGGGGAACACTGAAGCTTTCTTT
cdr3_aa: CASSTGQGNTEAFF

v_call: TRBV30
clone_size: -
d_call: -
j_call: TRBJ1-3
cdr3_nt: TGTGCCTGGGGTACAGGCCCCATCACCATATATTTT
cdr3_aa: CAWGTGPITIYF

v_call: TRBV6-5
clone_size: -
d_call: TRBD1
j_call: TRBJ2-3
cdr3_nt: TGTGCCAGCAAGGACAGGGCCACAGATACGCAGTATTTT
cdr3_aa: CASKDRATDTQYF